This TCR beta chain was recovered during a study of human CD8 memory T cell subsets. It was CCR7+ PD-1+ TIGIT+ early memory CD8+ T cells with exhausted-like traits that constituted TPEX cells. Healthy donors supplied buffy coats, and the PBMC came from them. The authors obtained RNA from duplicate vials, each holding more than 120,000 sorted CD8+ T cells, for every subset. By UMI-labeled 5' RACE, the TCR beta libraries were made. Per the original data handling: Functional CDR3 beta clonotype counts ranged from roughly 2,800 to 20,000 in each TCR beta library. TCRdb reanalyzed the 5' RACE reads and collapses them to one entry per CDR3 protein, without DNA. The V and J calls and clone size come from TCRdb's table, not from the authors' own analysis. This sample carries about 8,800 distinct CDR3 sequences, with roughly 15% going to the ten biggest clones. The receptor comes from a human donor in good health. Sequencing was performed on CD8+ T cells from PBMCs.

The CDR3: CASSFGPGLNTEAFF. The chain links TRBV27 to TRBJ1-1; lacking DNA, the TRBD1 call made by TCRdb goes unchecked. The CDR3 runs to 15 residues. Germline V lookup: CDR1 MNHEY, CDR2 SMNVEV (reference sequence).